These T cell receptor beta chains were read from a single sample in a study of early T cells in non-severe SARS-CoV-2 infection. TCRdb reanalysed the 5' RACE reads using MiXCR and keeps one entry per CDR3 protein. Of approximately 69,000 distinct CDR3 sequences listed, around 12% are singletons. The sequencing used whole blood, collected at baseline. Source of these receptors: an adult who was a healthcare worker with PCR-confirmed SARS-CoV-2 infection or an uninfected control (not recorded which). Both conserved end residues are part of each CDR3. A D gene is named only where the DNA matches it firmly. Size is stated for part of the rows, as once, few or many counts, or as a class when the clone is expanded.

v_call	clone_size	d_call	j_call	cdr3_aa	cdr3_nt
TRBV19	NA	TRBD2	TRBJ2-1	CASSFGLAGARYNEQFF	TGTGCCAGTAGTTTTGGACTAGCGGGGGCGAGATACAATGAGCAGTTCTTC
TRBV27	many	NA	TRBJ2-7	CASRYDSRAYEQYF	TGTGCCAGCAGATACGACAGCCGTGCCTACGAGCAGTACTTC
TRBV5-1	few	NA	TRBJ1-6	CASSQDGHNSPLHF	TGCGCCAGCAGCCAGGACGGCCACAATTCACCCCTCCACTTT
TRBV7-2	many	NA	TRBJ1-5	CASSPLRGDQPQHF	TGTGCCAGCAGCCCCCTTCGTGGGGATCAGCCCCAGCATTTT
TRBV4-3	once	NA	TRBJ1-3	CASSQGMGGTGNTIYF	TGCGCCAGCAGCCAGGGGATGGGGGGTACTGGAAACACCATATATTTT
TRBV2	NA	NA	TRBJ1-5	CASSDLAAQNQPQHF	TGTGCCAGCAGTGATCTTGCGGCGCAAAATCAGCCCCAGCATTTT
TRBV29-1	few	TRBD1	TRBJ2-1	CSVEDGGQYYNEQFF	TGCAGCGTTGAAGATGGGGGACAGTACTACAATGAGCAGTTCTTC
TRBV7-2	many	TRBD2	TRBJ2-7	CASSPVAGGWSYEQYF	TGTGCCAGCAGCCCGGTAGCGGGGGGGTGGTCCTACGAGCAGTACTTC
TRBV6-5	NA	TRBD1	TRBJ2-2	CASRTGRGGELFF	TGTGCCAGCAGGACAGGGCGTGGCGGGGAGCTGTTTTTT
TRBV2	many	NA	TRBJ2-1	CASRNPGNEQFF	TGTGCCAGCAGGAATCCAGGCAATGAGCAGTTCTTC
TRBV5-1	NA	TRBD2	TRBJ2-1	CASSLWSGGEQFF	TGCGCCAGCAGCTTGTGGTCGGGAGGTGAGCAGTTCTTC
TRBV20-1	many	NA	TRBJ1-1	CSARDPSYNTEAFF	TGCAGTGCTAGAGATCCCAGTTATAACACTGAAGCTTTCTTT
TRBV7-8	NA	TRBD1	TRBJ2-1	CASSFSRQGFNEQFF	TGTGCCAGCAGCTTTTCGAGACAGGGGTTCAATGAGCAGTTCTTC
TRBV20-1	few	TRBD2	TRBJ2-3	CSARRPSGTTDTQYF	TGCAGTGCTAGACGACCTAGCGGAACCACAGATACGCAGTATTTT
TRBV6-4	NA	NA	TRBJ1-1	CASSVREGTEAFF	TGTGCCAGCAGTGTCCGCGAAGGGACCGAAGCTTTCTTT
TRBV10-2	few	NA	TRBJ2-3	CAIVEARTDTQYF	TGCGCCATCGTAGAGGCGCGCACAGATACGCAGTATTTT
TRBV10-3	few	NA	TRBJ2-7	CAISTGTPTYEQYF	TGTGCCATCAGCACCGGGACTCCTACCTACGAGCAGTACTTC
TRBV11-2	NA	NA	TRBJ2-2	CASSRTFGTGELFF	TGTGCCAGCAGCCGGACCTTTGGGACCGGGGAGCTGTTTTTT
TRBV29-1	NA	NA	TRBJ1-2	CSVETHPYGYTF	TGCAGCGTTGAAACCCATCCCTATGGCTACACCTTC
TRBV5-6	NA	NA	TRBJ2-2	CASSLDGLQNTGELFF	TGTGCCAGCAGCTTGGATGGTCTCCAGAACACCGGGGAGCTGTTTTTT
TRBV15	few	TRBD2	TRBJ2-3	CATGRLAEHTDTQYF	TGTGCCACCGGCCGACTAGCGGAGCACACAGATACGCAGTATTTT
TRBV15	many	NA	TRBJ1-2	CATSRDRQTLNYGYTF	TGTGCCACCAGCAGAGATCGACAGACCCTTAACTATGGCTACACCTTC
TRBV29-1	few	NA	TRBJ1-2	CSVEDWPGNYGYTF	TGCAGCGTTGAAGATTGGCCAGGGAACTATGGCTACACCTTC
TRBV11-1	many	NA	TRBJ2-1	CASSLDRVLYNEQFF	TGTGCCAGCAGCTTAGACAGGGTATTGTACAATGAGCAGTTCTTC
TRBV29-1	few	NA	TRBJ2-5	CSVVGFDETQYF	TGCAGCGTTGTGGGGTTTGATGAGACCCAGTACTTC
TRBV2	few	NA	TRBJ2-7	CARGDSSYEQYF	TGTGCCAGAGGAGACAGCTCCTACGAGCAGTACTTC
TRBV11-1	NA	TRBD2	TRBJ2-3	CASSPYGGGTDTQYF	TGTGCCAGCAGTCCGTATGGGGGGGGCACAGATACGCAGTATTTT
TRBV15	NA	NA	TRBJ1-4	CATSRDGREGEKLFF	TGTGCCACCAGCAGAGATGGCAGGGAGGGGGAAAAACTGTTTTTT
TRBV7-2	NA	NA	TRBJ1-1	CASSFRGRETEAFF	TGTGCCAGCAGCTTCCGGGGGAGGGAGACTGAAGCTTTCTTT
TRBV10-3	few	TRBD1	TRBJ1-1	CAITKQGDTEAFF	TGTGCCATCACCAAACAGGGGGACACTGAAGCTTTCTTT
TRBV5-1	NA	NA	TRBJ2-5	CASSFNQETQYF	TGCGCCAGCAGCTTTAACCAAGAGACCCAGTACTTC
TRBV5-1	NA	NA	TRBJ2-7	CASGKGSSYEQYF	TGCGCCAGCGGTAAGGGCAGCTCCTACGAGCAGTACTTC
TRBV12-3/TRBV12-4	NA	NA	TRBJ2-7	CASSTGVAAKQYF	TGTGCCAGCAGTACGGGGGTGGCCGCGAAGCAGTACTTC
TRBV4-2	few	NA	TRBJ2-6	CASSAAAGANVLTF	TGTGCCAGCAGCGCTGCGGCTGGGGCCAACGTCCTGACTTTC
TRBV24-1	few	NA	TRBJ1-5	CATSEAHQPQHF	TGTGCCACCAGTGAAGCGCATCAGCCCCAGCATTTT
TRBV7-2	NA	TRBD1	TRBJ1-2	CASSEGQGRYGYTF	TGTGCCAGCAGCGAAGGACAGGGACGCTATGGCTACACCTTC
TRBV28	few	TRBD2	TRBJ2-7	CASRPPPSGGGEQYF	TGTGCCAGCAGACCCCCTCCTAGCGGCGGTGGGGAGCAGTACTTC
TRBV28	few	TRBD2	TRBJ2-1	CASTMTSGGANEQFF	TGTGCCAGCACCATGACTAGCGGGGGGGCCAATGAGCAGTTCTTC
TRBV20-1	many	TRBD2	TRBJ2-3	CSARLPSGSTDTQYF	TGCAGTGCTAGGCTCCCTAGCGGAAGCACAGATACGCAGTATTTT
TRBV7-9	few	NA	TRBJ1-4	CASSLAGVFEKLFF	TGTGCCAGCAGCTTAGCAGGGGTCTTTGAAAAACTGTTTTTT
TRBV3-1	few	TRBD1	TRBJ1-2	CASSAGQYYGYTF	TGTGCCAGCAGCGCGGGACAGTACTATGGCTACACCTTC
TRBV12-3/TRBV12-4	medium-sized	TRBD1	TRBJ1-1	CATGGYQNTEAFF	TGCGCGACAGGGGGCTACCAGAACACTGAAGCTTTCTTT
TRBV2	NA	NA	TRBJ1-2	CASSEHRKFEYTF	TGTGCCAGCAGTGAGCACAGGAAATTTGAGTACACCTTC
TRBV28	many	TRBD2	TRBJ2-7	CASSWVVGGGEQYF	TGTGCCAGCAGCTGGGTCGTCGGCGGGGGCGAGCAGTACTTC
TRBV6-2/TRBV6-3	NA	NA	TRBJ1-2	CASGVDYGYTF	TGTGCCAGCGGGGTCGACTATGGCTACACCTTC
TRBV28	many	NA	TRBJ2-4	CASSASAYLAKNIQYF	TGTGCCAGCAGTGCTAGCGCCTACCTAGCCAAAAACATTCAGTACTTC
TRBV5-1	few	TRBD2	TRBJ2-3	CASSLQGTSGGRTYTDTQYF	TGCGCCAGCAGCTTGCAGGGGACTAGCGGGGGACGGACCTACACAGATACGCAGTATTTT
TRBV20-1	NA	NA	TRBJ2-7	CSASPDSYEQYF	TGCAGTGCTTCCCCCGACAGCTACGAGCAGTACTTC
TRBV27	few	TRBD2	TRBJ2-7	CASSFLAGSGEQYF	TGTGCCAGCAGTTTCCTAGCGGGGTCTGGGGAGCAGTACTTC
TRBV7-2	few	NA	TRBJ2-3	CASSFKARDTQYF	TGTGCCAGCAGCTTTAAGGCGCGGGATACGCAGTATTTT
TRBV19	few	NA	TRBJ2-5	CASSVQGHQETQYF	TGTGCCAGTAGTGTACAGGGCCACCAAGAGACCCAGTACTTC
TRBV11-2	many	NA	TRBJ2-5	CASSLLGFGQETQYF	TGTGCCAGCAGCTTATTGGGGTTTGGCCAAGAGACCCAGTACTTC